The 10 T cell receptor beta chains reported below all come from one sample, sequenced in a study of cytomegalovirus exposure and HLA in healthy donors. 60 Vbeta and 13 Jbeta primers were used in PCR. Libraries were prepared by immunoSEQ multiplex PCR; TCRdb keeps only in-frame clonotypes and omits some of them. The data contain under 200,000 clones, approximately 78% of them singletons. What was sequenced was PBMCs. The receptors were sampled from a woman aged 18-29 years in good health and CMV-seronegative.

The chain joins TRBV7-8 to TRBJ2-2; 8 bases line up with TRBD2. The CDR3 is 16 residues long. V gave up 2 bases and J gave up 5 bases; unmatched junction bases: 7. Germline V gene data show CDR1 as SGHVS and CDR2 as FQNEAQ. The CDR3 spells CASSLRTSMPTGELFF. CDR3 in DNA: TGTGCCAGCAGCTTAAGGACTAGCATGCCGACCGGGGAGCTGTTTTTT.

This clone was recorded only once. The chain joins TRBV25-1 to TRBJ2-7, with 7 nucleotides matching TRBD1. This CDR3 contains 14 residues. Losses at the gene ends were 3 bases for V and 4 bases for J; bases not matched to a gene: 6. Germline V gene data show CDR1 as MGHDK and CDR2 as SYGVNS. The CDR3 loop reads CASSDRGRGYEQYF. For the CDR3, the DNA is TGTGCCAGCAGTGACAGGGGGAGAGGTTACGAGCAGTACTTC.

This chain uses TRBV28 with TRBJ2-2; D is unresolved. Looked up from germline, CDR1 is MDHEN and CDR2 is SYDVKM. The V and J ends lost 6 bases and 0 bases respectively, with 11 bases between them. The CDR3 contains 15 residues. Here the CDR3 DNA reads TGTGCCAGCAGCGAGGTTTTATCGAACACCGGGGAGCTGTTTTTT. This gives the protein CASSEVLSNTGELFF.

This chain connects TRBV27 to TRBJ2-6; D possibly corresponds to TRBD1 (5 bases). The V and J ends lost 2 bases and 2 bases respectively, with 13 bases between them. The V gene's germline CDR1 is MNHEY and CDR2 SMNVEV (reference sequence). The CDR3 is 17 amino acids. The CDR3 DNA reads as TGTGCCAGCAGTTTACTTCCAGGGTTCCCTGGGGCCAACGTCCTGACTTTC. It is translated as CASSLLPGFPGANVLTF.

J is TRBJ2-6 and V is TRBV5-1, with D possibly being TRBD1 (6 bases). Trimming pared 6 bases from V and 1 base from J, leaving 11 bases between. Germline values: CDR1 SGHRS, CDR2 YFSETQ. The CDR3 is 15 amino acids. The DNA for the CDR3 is TGCGCCAGCAAGACAGGTTTATCTGGGGCCAACGTCCTGACTTTC. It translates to CASKTGLSGANVLTF.

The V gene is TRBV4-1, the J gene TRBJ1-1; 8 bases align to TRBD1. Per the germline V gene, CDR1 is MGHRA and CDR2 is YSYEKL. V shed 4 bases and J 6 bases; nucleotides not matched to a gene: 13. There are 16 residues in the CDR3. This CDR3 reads CASSRRLRGRGAEAFF. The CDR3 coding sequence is TGCGCCAGCAGCCGCCGCCTCAGGGGGCGAGGAGCTGAAGCTTTCTTT.

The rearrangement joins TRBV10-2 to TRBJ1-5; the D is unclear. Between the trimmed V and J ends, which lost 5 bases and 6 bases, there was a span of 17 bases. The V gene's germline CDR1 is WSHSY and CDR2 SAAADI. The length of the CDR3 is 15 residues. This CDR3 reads CASSHVREGAQPQHF. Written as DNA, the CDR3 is TGCGCCAGCAGTCATGTCCGGGAGGGAGCTCAGCCCCAGCATTTT.

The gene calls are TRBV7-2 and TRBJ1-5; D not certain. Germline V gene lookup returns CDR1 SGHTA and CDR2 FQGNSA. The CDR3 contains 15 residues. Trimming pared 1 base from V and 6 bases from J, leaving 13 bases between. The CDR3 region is CASSLVGGAPQPQHF. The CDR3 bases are TGTGCCAGCAGCTTAGTAGGTGGAGCTCCTCAGCCCCAGCATTTT. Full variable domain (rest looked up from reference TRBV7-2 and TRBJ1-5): GAGVSQSPSNKVTEKGKDVELRCDPISGHTALYWYRQSLGQGLEFLIYFQGNSAPDKSGLPSDRFSAERTGGSVSTLTIQRTQQEDSAVYLCASSLVGGAPQPQHFGDGTRLSIL.

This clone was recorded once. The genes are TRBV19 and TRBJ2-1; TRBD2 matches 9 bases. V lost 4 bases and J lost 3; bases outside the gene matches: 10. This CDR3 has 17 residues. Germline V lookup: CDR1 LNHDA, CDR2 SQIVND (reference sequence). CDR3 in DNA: TGTGCCAGTAGTACCTTGCTAGCGGGGAAGGACTACAATGAGCAGTTCTTC. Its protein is CASSTLLAGKDYNEQFF.

CDR3: CASSERQTGASGANVLTF. In DNA form, the CDR3 reads TGTGCCAGCAGTGAGAGACAAACAGGGGCCTCTGGGGCCAACGTCCTGACTTTC. The chain is built from TRBV6-1 and TRBJ2-6; 7 nucleotides line up with TRBD1. From germline, CDR1 is MNHNS and CDR2 SASEGT. The ends lost 3 bases at V and 0 bases at J; junction bases unmatched: 8. The CDR3 runs 18 residues.